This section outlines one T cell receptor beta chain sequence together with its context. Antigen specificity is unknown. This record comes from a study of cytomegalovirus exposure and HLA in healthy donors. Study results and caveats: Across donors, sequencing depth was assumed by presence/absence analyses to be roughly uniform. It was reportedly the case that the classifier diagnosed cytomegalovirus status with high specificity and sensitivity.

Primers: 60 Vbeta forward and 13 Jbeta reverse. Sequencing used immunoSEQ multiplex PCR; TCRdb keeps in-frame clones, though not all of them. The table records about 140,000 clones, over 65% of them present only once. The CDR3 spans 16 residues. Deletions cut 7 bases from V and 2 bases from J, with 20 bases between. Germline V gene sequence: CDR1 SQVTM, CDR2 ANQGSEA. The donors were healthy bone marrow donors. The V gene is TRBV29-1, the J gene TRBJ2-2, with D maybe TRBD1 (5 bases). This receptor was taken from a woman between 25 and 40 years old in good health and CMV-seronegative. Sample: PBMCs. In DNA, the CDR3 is TGCAGCGCCACAGGACACGACCGTGCAAACACCGGGGAGCTGTTTTTT. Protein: CSATGHDRANTGELFF.